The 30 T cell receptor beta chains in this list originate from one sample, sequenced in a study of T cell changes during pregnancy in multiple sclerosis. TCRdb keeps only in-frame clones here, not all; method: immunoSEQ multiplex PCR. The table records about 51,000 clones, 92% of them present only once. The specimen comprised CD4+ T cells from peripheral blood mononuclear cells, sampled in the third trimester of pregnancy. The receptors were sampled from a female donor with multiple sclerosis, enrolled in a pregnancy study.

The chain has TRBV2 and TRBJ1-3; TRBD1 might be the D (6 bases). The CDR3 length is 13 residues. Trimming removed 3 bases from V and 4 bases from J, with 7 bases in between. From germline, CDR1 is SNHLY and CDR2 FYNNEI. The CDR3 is CASSEDRGNTIYF. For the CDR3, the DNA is TGTGCCAGCAGTGAGGACAGAGGAAACACCATATATTTT.

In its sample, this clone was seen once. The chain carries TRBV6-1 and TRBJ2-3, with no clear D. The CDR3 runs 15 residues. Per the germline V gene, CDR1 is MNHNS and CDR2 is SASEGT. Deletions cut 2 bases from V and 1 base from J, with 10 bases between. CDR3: CASSEYAARTDTQYF. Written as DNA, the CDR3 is TGTGCCAGCAGTGAATATGCGGCCCGCACAGATACGCAGTATTTT.

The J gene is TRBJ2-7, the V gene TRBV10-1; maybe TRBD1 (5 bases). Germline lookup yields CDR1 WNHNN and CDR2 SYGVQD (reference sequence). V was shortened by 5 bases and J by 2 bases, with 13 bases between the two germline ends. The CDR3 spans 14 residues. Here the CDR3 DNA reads TGCGCCAGCAGTTTTGAACAGGCGGCCTACGAGCAGTACTTC. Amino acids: CASSFEQAAYEQYF.

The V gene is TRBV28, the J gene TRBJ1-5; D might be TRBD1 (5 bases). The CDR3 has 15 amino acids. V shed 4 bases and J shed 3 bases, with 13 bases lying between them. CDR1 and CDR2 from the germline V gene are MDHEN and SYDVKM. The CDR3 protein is CASSYPDRPNQPQHF. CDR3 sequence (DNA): TGTGCCAGCAGTTATCCTGACAGACCCAATCAGCCCCAGCATTTT.

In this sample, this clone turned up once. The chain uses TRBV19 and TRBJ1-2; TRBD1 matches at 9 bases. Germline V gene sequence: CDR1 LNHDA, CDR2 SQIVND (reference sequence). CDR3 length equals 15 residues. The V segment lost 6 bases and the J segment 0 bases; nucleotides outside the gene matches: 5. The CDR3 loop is CASRGTGRANYGYTF. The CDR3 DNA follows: TGTGCCAGTAGGGGGACAGGGAGAGCTAACTATGGCTACACCTTC.

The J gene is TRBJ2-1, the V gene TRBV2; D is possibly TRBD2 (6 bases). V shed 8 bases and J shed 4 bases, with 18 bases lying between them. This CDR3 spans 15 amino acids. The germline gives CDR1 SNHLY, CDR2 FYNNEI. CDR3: CASQVRAGLYNEQFF. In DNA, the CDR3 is TGTGCCAGCCAAGTTAGGGCGGGATTATACAATGAGCAGTTCTTC.

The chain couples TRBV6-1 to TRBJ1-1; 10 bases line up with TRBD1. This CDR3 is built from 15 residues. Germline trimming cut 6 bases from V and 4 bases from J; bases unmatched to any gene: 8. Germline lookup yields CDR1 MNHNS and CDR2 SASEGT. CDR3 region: CASRPTGGWGTEAFF. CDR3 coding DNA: TGTGCCAGCAGGCCGACAGGGGGCTGGGGCACTGAAGCTTTCTTT.

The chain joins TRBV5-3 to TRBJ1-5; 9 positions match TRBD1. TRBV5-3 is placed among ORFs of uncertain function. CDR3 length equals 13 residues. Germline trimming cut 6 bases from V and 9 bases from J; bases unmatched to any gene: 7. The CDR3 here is CARKEQGARPQHF. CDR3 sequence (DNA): TGTGCCAGAAAGGAACAGGGGGCGAGGCCCCAGCATTTT.

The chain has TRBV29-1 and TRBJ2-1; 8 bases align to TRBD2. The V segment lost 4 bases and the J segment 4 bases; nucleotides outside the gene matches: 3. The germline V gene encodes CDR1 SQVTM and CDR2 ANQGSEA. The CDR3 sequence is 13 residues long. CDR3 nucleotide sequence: TGCAGCGTTGGGGTAGCGGGATACAATGAGCAGTTCTTC. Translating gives CSVGVAGYNEQFF.

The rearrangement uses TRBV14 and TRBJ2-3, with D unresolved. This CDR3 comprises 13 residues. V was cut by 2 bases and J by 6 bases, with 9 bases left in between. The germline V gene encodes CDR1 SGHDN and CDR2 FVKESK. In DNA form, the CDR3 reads TGTGCCAGCAGCCAAATCCCTTTGGATACGCAGTATTTT. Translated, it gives CASSQIPLDTQYF.

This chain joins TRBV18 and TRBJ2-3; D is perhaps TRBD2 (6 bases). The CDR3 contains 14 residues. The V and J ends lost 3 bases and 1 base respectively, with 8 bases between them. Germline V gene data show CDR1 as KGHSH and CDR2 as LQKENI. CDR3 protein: CASSPSSGTDTQYF. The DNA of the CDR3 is TGTGCCAGCTCACCGTCTAGCGGCACAGATACGCAGTATTTT.

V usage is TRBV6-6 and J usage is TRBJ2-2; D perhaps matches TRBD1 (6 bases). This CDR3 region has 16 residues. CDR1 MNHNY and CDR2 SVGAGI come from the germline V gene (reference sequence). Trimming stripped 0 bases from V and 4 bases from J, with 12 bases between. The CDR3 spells CASSYSTGMGTGELFF. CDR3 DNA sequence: TGTGCCAGCAGTTACTCTACAGGGATGGGCACCGGGGAGCTGTTTTTT.

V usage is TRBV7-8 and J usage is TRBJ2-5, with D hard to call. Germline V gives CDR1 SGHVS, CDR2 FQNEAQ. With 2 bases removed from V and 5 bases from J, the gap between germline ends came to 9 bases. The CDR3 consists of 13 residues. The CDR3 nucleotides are TGTGCCAGCAGCTTATCGGGTGGCGAGACCCAGTACTTC. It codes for CASSLSGGETQYF.

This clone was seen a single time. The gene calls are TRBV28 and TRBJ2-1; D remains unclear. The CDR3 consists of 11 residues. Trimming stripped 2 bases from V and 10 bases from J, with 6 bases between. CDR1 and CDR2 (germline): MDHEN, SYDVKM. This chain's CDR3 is CASSLAREQFF. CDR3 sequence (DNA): TGTGCCAGCAGTTTAGCGAGGGAGCAGTTCTTC. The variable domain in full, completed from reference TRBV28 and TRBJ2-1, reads DVKVTQSSRYLVKRTGEKVFLECVQDMDHENMFWYRQDPGLGLRLIYFSYDVKMKEKGDIPEGYSVSREKKERFSLILESASTNQTSMYLCASSLAREQFFGPGTRLTVL.

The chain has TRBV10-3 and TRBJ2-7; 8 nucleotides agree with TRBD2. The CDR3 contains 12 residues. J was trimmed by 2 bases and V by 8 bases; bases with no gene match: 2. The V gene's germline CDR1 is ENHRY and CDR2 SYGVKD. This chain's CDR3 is CAIAGGPYEQYF. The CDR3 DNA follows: TGTGCCATCGCGGGAGGTCCCTACGAGCAGTACTTC.

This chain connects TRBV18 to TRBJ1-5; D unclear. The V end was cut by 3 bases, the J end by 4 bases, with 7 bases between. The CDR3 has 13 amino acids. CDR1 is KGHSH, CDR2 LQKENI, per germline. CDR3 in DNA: TGTGCCAGCTCACCGGGCGGGAATCAGCCCCAGCATTTT. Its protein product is CASSPGGNQPQHF.

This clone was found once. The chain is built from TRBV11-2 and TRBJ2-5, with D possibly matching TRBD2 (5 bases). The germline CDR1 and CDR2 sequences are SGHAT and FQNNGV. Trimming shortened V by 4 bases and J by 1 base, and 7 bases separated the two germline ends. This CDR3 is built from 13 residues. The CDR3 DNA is TGTGCCAGCAGCTCCGGGATCCAAGAGACCCAGTACTTC. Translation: CASSSGIQETQYF.

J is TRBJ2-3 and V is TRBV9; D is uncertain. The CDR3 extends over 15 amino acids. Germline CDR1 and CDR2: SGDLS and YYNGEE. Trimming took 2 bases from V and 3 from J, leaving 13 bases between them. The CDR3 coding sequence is TGTGCCAGCAGCGTCCAGTCGGGTTTGACAGATACGCAGTATTTT. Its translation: CASSVQSGLTDTQYF.

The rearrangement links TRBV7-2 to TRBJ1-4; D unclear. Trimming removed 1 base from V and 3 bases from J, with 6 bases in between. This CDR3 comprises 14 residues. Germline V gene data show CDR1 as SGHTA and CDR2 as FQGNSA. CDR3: CASSLGGPNEKLFF. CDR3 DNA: TGTGCCAGCAGCTTAGGAGGGCCTAATGAAAAACTGTTTTTT.

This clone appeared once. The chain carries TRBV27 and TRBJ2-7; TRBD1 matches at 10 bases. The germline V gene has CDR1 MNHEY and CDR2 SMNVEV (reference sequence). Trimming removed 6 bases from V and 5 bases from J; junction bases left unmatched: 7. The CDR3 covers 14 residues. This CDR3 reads CASSKRQGANEQYF. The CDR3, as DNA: TGTGCCAGCAGCAAAAGACAGGGGGCTAACGAGCAGTACTTC.

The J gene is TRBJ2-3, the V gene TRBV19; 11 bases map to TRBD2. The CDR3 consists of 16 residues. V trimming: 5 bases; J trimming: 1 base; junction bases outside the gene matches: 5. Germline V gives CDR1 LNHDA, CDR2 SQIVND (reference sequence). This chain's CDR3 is CASSPSLAGGTDTQYF. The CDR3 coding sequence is TGTGCCAGTAGTCCTTCACTAGCGGGAGGCACAGATACGCAGTATTTT.

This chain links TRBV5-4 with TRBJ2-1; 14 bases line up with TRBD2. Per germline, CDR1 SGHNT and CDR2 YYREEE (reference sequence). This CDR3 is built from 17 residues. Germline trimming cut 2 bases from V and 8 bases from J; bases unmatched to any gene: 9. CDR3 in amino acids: CASSFGTSGSTFDEQFF. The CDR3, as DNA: TGTGCCAGCAGCTTCGGGACTAGCGGGAGCACCTTCGATGAGCAGTTCTTC. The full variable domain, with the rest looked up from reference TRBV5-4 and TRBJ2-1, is ETGVTQSPTHLIKTRGQQVTLRCSSQSGHNTVSWYQQALGQGPQFIFQYYREEENGRGNFPPRFSGLQFPNYSSELNVNALELDDSALYLCASSFGTSGSTFDEQFFGPGTRLTVL.

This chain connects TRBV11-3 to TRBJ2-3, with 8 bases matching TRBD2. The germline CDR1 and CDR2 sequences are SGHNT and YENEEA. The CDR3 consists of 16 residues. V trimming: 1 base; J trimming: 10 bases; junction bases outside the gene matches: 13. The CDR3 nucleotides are TGTGCCAGCAGCTTAGGGCAAAGCGGGGGTCCTCAGGCGCAGTATTTT. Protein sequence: CASSLGQSGGPQAQYF.

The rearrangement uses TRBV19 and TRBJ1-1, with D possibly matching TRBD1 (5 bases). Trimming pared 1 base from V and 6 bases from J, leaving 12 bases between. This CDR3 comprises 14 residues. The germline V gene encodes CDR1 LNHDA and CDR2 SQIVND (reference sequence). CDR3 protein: CASSIVGAAAEAFF. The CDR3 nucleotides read TGTGCCAGTAGTATAGTAGGGGCTGCGGCTGAAGCTTTCTTT.

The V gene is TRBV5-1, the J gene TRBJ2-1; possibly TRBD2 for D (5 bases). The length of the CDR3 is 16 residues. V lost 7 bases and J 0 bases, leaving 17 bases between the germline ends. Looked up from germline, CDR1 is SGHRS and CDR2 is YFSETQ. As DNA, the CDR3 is TGCGCCAGCTCCTCTGGAGGCGGCAGCTCCTACAATGAGCAGTTCTTC. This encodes CASSSGGGSSYNEQFF.

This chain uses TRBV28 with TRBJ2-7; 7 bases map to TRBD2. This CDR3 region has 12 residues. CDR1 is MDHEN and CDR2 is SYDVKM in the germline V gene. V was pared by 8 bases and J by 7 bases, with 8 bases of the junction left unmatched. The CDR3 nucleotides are TGTGCCAGCGGGCGGGAGTCGGGGGAGCAGTACTTC. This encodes CASGRESGEQYF. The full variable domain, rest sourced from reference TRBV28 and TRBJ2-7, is DVKVTQSSRYLVKRTGEKVFLECVQDMDHENMFWYRQDPGLGLRLIYFSYDVKMKEKGDIPEGYSVSREKKERFSLILESASTNQTSMYLCASGRESGEQYFGPGTRLTVT.

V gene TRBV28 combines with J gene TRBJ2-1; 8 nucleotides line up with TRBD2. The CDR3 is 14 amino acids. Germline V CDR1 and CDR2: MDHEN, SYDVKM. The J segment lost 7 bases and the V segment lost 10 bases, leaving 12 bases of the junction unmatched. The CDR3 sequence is CATGAREGLNEQFF. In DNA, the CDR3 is TGTGCCACAGGGGCTCGGGAGGGCCTTAATGAGCAGTTCTTC.

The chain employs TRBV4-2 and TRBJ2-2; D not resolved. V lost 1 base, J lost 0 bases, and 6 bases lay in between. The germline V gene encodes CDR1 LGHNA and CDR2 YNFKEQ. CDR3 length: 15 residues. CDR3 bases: TGTGCCAGCAGCCAAGTAACTCCGAACACCGGGGAGCTGTTTTTT. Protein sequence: CASSQVTPNTGELFF.

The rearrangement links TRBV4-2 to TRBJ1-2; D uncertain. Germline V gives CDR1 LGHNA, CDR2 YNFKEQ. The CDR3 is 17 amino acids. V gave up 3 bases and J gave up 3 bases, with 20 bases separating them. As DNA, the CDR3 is TGTGCCAGCAGCCAGCTCATCGGGGTAGAAACCGACTATGGCTACACCTTC. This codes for CASSQLIGVETDYGYTF.

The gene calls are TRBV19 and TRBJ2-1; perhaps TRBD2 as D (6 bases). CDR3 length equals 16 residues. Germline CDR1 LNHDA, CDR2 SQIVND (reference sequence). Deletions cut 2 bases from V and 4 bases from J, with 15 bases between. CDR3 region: CASSIRGGNIYNEQFF. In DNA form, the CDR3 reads TGTGCCAGTAGTATAAGGGGCGGGAACATATACAATGAGCAGTTCTTC.